Listed below are T cell receptor beta chains from one sample, sequenced in a study of shared clonotypes between healthy human individuals. Sequencing was performed with immunoSEQ multiplex PCR; in TCRdb, only in-frame clones are kept and a portion is missing. The table shows fewer than 600,000 clones, with roughly 79% occurring only once. The sample consisted of PBMCs. Receptors were obtained from a woman aged 40 to 49 in good health. Some clones in this sample may be carry-over from other donors' samples. CDR3s include the opening cysteine and the closing phenylalanine or tryptophan. Fields, in order: J gene, V gene, D gene, CDR3 protein. The D gene is left open where the match is weak.

>TRBJ1-1|TRBV28|TRBD1
CASSLTGDGTEAFF
>TRBJ1-3|TRBV10-3|TRBD1
CAISESRGQGAGNTIYF
>TRBJ1-5|TRBV10-3|.
CAISEYSDSNQPQHF
>TRBJ2-5|TRBV5-6|.
CASSLSPTVQETQYF
>TRBJ2-5|TRBV19|.
CASGPFLQETQYF
>TRBJ2-3|TRBV5-1|TRBD1
CASSSLNRDSVTDTQYF
>TRBJ2-2|TRBV19|.
CASSRPGSTGELFF
>TRBJ2-3|TRBV11-2|TRBD1
CASSFHLGQGTDTQYF
>TRBJ2-3|TRBV28|.
CASTRDPGGTDTQYF
>TRBJ2-3|TRBV30|.
CAWSSGTDTQYF
>TRBJ2-3|TRBV29-1|.
CSVDRESSRADTQYF
>TRBJ2-1|TRBV28|.
CASSFMVPYNEQFF
>TRBJ2-2|TRBV7-9|.
CASSSYRDQNTGELFF
>TRBJ1-2|TRBV29-1|TRBD1
CSVVRSGTGNYGYTF
>TRBJ1-1|TRBV28|.
CASSLRGRGGTEAFF
>TRBJ1-2|TRBV10-3|TRBD1
CAISGGQGIGYGYAF
>TRBJ2-3|TRBV7-3|.
CASSRAPLDTQYF
>TRBJ1-2|TRBV7-9|.
CASSFEGGRQGYGYTF
>TRBJ2-5|TRBV10-3|.
CAISEIGSEQYF
>TRBJ2-1|TRBV5-1|.
CASSLATLAGEDEQFF
>TRBJ2-3|TRBV5-5|.
CASSLGVAPDTQYF
>TRBJ1-4|TRBV30|.
CAWSVLSASGEKLFF